A selection of T cell receptor beta chains follows, all from one sample in a study of T cells after yellow fever vaccination. From the 5' RACE reads, TCRdb called clonotypes with MiXCR, one entry per CDR3 protein. This table has about 340,000 distinct CDR3 sequences, roughly 9.4% appearing once. This specimen consisted of PBMCs, obtained on the day of the first yellow fever vaccination. The receptor source for this set is a man aged 18 to 29 who received the YFV17D yellow fever vaccine. CDR3s leave out the opening cysteine and the closing phenylalanine or tryptophan.

cdr3_aa v_call
ASSLFASTDTQY TRBV7-6
ASSISGGTDTQY TRBV7-2
ASSEGEGVVSPLH TRBV9
ATSPGTVNEKLF TRBV15
ASSLRQGAHNEQF TRBV9
ASSDSGTTETQY TRBV9
ATSATNTGELF TRBV4-3
ASSPLRGRTYEQY TRBV7-2
ASNPPGPYYEQY TRBV6-1
SARDRGGAGANVLT TRBV20-1
ASSQQTSRGADTQY TRBV4-3
ASSILGSTDTQY TRBV19
SARDYTRTKNIQY TRBV20-1
AITNVGRQPQH TRBV28
SGEEGTEAF TRBV29-1
SVEERGTYNEQF TRBV29-1
ASSLLGQGANYGYT TRBV7-2
ASSLALRGTGELF TRBV5-1
ASSYLGSLPGSPLH TRBV5-1
ASSLAPGRETQY TRBV7-9
ASSVGFSTDTQY TRBV9
ASSVEVFSDTQY TRBV9
ASSSGTGRETQY TRBV11-2
ASSSDLGNTIY TRBV12-3/TRBV12-4
ASSLGGQRDTQY TRBV7-6
ASSQDTGYRGYT TRBV4-3
ASSQAGSPYGQY TRBV7-2
ASRMTGRHTGELF TRBV5-5
ASSHNWRKLF TRBV14
SATPGQHQPQH TRBV20-1
ASSPQPDYTGELF TRBV25-1
SVAEQTYEQY TRBV29-1
ASSSRTAGDTQY TRBV5-5
ASSTGTGARRGEAF TRBV7-2
ASSEAVAGSGSPLH TRBV6-1
ASSHPTGMNTEAF TRBV4-3
ASSLIGKAGNTIY TRBV5-1
ASSPQGGQGQETQY TRBV7-7
ASLPGGYNEQF TRBV19
SVVDSSTEAF TRBV29-1
ASSQAPRGRVV TRBV4-3
ASSVGGGLYGNTIY TRBV9
ASSQDLGQETQY TRBV4-3
ASSFDQGNQPQH TRBV6-2/TRBV6-3
ASSRGMWGSGEKLF TRBV4-1
ASSVRQFRADTQY TRBV6-1
ASSLGQTYEQY TRBV27
AISESTSGGDNNEQF TRBV10-3